What follows describes a single TCR beta chain. Antigen specificity is unknown. The data stem from a study of T cells expressing NK-cell markers. Study overall: All TCR beta repertoires analysed originated from sorted CD3+CD56+NKG2C+, CD3+CD56+NKG2C- and CD3+CD56-NKG2C+ T cells. Overall study findings and caveats: The study found these clonotypes also leading the CD3+CD56-NKG2C+ fraction in a few donors. The dominant NKG2C+ clonotypes represented about 1.0-7.5% of CD8+ T cells in more than five donors.

TCRdb re-called the 5' RACE reads; one entry per CDR3 protein, DNA not given. The sample table sets out 500,000 to 700,000 distinct CDR3 sequences. Sequenced material: blood T cells: a sorted CD56 or NKG2C T cell subset, CD4+ or CD8+ T cells, or bulk PBMC T cells (not recorded which). This TCR came from a man between 18 and 29 years old in good health.

CDR3 sequence reads: CASSTTGANPTDTQYF. The chain combines TRBV6-5 with TRBJ2-3; TCRdb's D call, TRBD1, is unchecked because there is no DNA. Germline CDR1 and CDR2: MNHEY and SVGAGI. This CDR3 is built from 16 residues.